Presented here are 16 T cell receptor beta chains from one specimen sequenced in a study of blood T cell repertoires in COVID-19. Clones were sequenced by immunoSEQ multiplex PCR, and TCRdb holds only the in-frame ones, with some missing. Here the sample spans around 200,000 clones, about 83% being singletons. The source material was peripheral blood. The receptors originated from a man aged 60 to 69 who had recovered from COVID-19.

The V gene is TRBV2, the J gene TRBJ2-5; 8 bases are shared with TRBD2. This CDR3 contains 15 residues. The germline gives CDR1 SNHLY, CDR2 FYNNEI. V trimming: 4 bases; J trimming: 1 base; junction bases outside the gene matches: 5. The CDR3 DNA reads as TGTGCCAGCAGTGTACAGCGGGGGAGCCAAGAGACCCAGTACTTC. It yields the protein CASSVQRGSQETQYF.

This chain joins TRBV30 and TRBJ1-6, with a possible D match to TRBD1 (6 bases). Trimming removed 5 bases at V and 4 bases at J, with 15 bases between. Germline-derived CDR1 and CDR2 are GTSNPN and SVGIG (reference sequence). The CDR3 is 15 residues long. CDR3 in amino acids: CAWVQRQVYNSPLHF. Here the CDR3 DNA reads TGTGCCTGGGTTCAACGACAGGTTTATAATTCACCCCTCCACTTT.

A note on this clone: Additional DNA sequences in this sample encode the identical CDR3. This chain links TRBV30 with TRBJ2-5; 12 bases align to TRBD2. Germline CDR1 GTSNPN, CDR2 SVGIG (reference sequence). The V segment lost 2 bases and the J segment 5 bases; nucleotides outside the gene matches: 6. CDR3 length: 15 residues. The CDR3 bases are TGTGCCTGGAGTCTCGGACTAGCGGGACAGGAGACCCAGTACTTC. This gives the protein CAWSLGLAGQETQYF.

This rearrangement joins TRBV2 to TRBJ2-7; D unresolved. The CDR3 has 13 amino acids. The germline V and J ends were trimmed by 4 bases and 6 bases, with 13 bases remaining between them. The germline V gene encodes CDR1 SNHLY and CDR2 FYNNEI. The CDR3 DNA follows: TGTGCCAGCAGTGGGAGCTGGAACACCGAGCAGTACTTC. Translating gives CASSGSWNTEQYF.

The rearrangement uses TRBV9 and TRBJ2-1, with TRBD2 matching 8 bases. The trim removed 4 bases at V and 3 bases at J, leaving 9 bases unmatched. The CDR3 is 16 residues long. From germline, CDR1 is SGDLS and CDR2 YYNGEE. For the CDR3, the DNA is TGTGCCAGCAGCCCCGGGGGGGCTAGAGGCTACAATGAGCAGTTCTTC. As protein: CASSPGGARGYNEQFF.

This sequence joins TRBV7-8 and TRBJ1-6; no clear D. The ends were cut back, 1 base at V and 9 bases at J, with 4 bases in the middle. The CDR3 is made up of 12 amino acids. Germline values: CDR1 SGHVS, CDR2 FQNEAQ. The CDR3: CASSLDLSPLHF. The CDR3 bases are TGTGCCAGCAGCTTAGATCTTTCACCCCTCCACTTT.

The chain combines TRBV3-1 (or the pseudogene TRBV3-2) with TRBJ2-5; D gene ambiguous. The CDR3 sequence is 12 residues long. Germline V gives CDR1 LGHDT, CDR2 YNNKEL (reference sequence). V gave up 1 base and J gave up 2 bases, with 2 bases separating them. The CDR3 here is CASSQAQETQYF. CDR3 nucleotide sequence: TGTGCCAGCAGCCAAGCGCAAGAGACCCAGTACTTC.

This chain links TRBV9 with TRBJ1-3; D uncertain. V shed 0 bases and J shed 4 bases, with 8 bases lying between them. Germline values: CDR1 SGDLS, CDR2 YYNGEE. This CDR3 comprises 14 residues. The CDR3 region is CASSVGAAGNTIYF. CDR3 nucleotide sequence: TGTGCCAGCAGCGTAGGGGCAGCAGGAAACACCATATATTTT.

This rearrangement joins TRBV4-2 to TRBJ2-5; 8 positions match TRBD1. The V gene's germline CDR1 is LGHNA and CDR2 YNFKEQ. This CDR3 spans 14 amino acids. V shed 4 bases, J shed 2 bases, and the junction held 3 bases outside the gene matches. The CDR3, as DNA: TGTGCCAGCAGCCTTACAGGGGGGCAAGAGACCCAGTACTTC. Translation: CASSLTGGQETQYF.

The rearrangement uses TRBV4-3 and TRBJ2-2; TRBD2 aligns across 9 bases. The CDR3 length is 16 residues. V shed 0 bases and J 5 bases; nucleotides not matched to a gene: 4. Germline-derived CDR1 and CDR2 are LGHNA and YSLEER. CDR3 bases: TGCGCCAGCAGCCAAGATCTAAGCGGGAGGACCGGGGAGCTGTTTTTT. Translating it yields CASSQDLSGRTGELFF.

The J gene is TRBJ1-1, the V gene TRBV19; 7 positions match TRBD1. CDR1 is LNHDA, CDR2 SQIVND, per germline (reference sequence). The CDR3 has 14 amino acids. Unmatched junction bases numbered 8, after V lost 4 bases and J lost 6 bases. In DNA form, the CDR3 reads TGTGCCAGTAGTAAGGGACAGCTGGGCGCTGAAGCTTTCTTT. This translates into CASSKGQLGAEAFF.

As to this clone: Relative to the germline gene, one junction end is altered; a read error may explain this. The rearrangement links TRBV2 to TRBJ2-7, with TRBD2 matching over 8 bases. Germline V gene data show CDR1 as SNHLY and CDR2 as FYNNEI. The CDR3 totals 14 residues. The DNA of the CDR3 is TGTGCCAGCAGCGAAGGGGCGGGGGGTGTCGAGCAGTACTTC. This gives the protein CASSEGAGGVEQYF. The full variable domain, in which reference TRBV2 and TRBJ2-7 provide the parts outside the CDR3, is EPEVTQTPSHQVTQMGQEVILRCVPISNHLYFYWYRQILGQKVEFLVSFYNNEISEKSEIFDDQFSVERPDGSNFTLKIRSTKLEDSAMYFCASSEGAGGVEQYFGPGTRLTVT.

This rearrangement joins TRBV5-5 to TRBJ1-5; 7 bases match TRBD1. Unmatched junction bases numbered 17, after V lost 3 bases and J lost 2 bases. The CDR3 extends over 19 amino acids. Germline CDR1 reads SGHKS; CDR2 reads YYEKEE (reference sequence). CDR3 bases: TGTGCCAGCAGCTCCATATTTCAATCAGGGGGTGTCGGCAATCAGCCCCAGCATTTT. It specifies CASSSIFQSGGVGNQPQHF.

This clone appeared once. The chain is built from TRBV6-6 and TRBJ2-1; 12 nucleotides agree with TRBD2. CDR1 and CDR2 (germline): MNHNY, SVGAGI (reference sequence). This CDR3 spans 17 amino acids. Trimming cost V 5 bases and J 3 bases; bases outside gene matches: 8. The CDR3, as DNA: TGTGCCAGCAGTCCAACGACTAGCGGGAGACTCTACAATGAGCAGTTCTTC. Translation gives CASSPTTSGRLYNEQFF.

The chain uses TRBV5-4 and TRBJ2-7; 9 nucleotides match TRBD1. Germline trimming cut 4 bases from V and 3 bases from J; bases unmatched to any gene: 2. CDR1 is SGHNT, CDR2 YYREEE, per germline (reference sequence). The CDR3 loop spans 13 amino acids. The CDR3 loop is CASSTTGGYEQYF. Written as DNA, the CDR3 is TGTGCCAGCAGCACGACAGGGGGCTACGAGCAGTACTTC.

The chain employs TRBV14 and TRBJ2-7; a weak D match, TRBD2 (6 bases). Between the trimmed V and J ends, which lost 1 base and 3 bases, there was a span of 13 bases. CDR3 length: 15 residues. The germline V gene has CDR1 SGHDN and CDR2 FVKESK. CDR3 sequence: CASSQGILGGYEQYF. CDR3 in DNA: TGTGCCAGCAGCCAAGGGATCTTGGGAGGCTACGAGCAGTACTTC.